A single sample is the source of the 15 T cell receptor beta chains below, sequenced in a study of T-cell reconstitution after alpha-beta-depleted transplantation in children. Molecular barcoding with unique molecular identifiers was used for the TCRbeta library. Each CDR3 protein gets one entry after TCRdb re-called the PCR reads with MiXCR. This sample has about 610,000 distinct CDR3 sequences; more than 9% occur once, and the top ten carry less than 5%. The sample in question was PBMCs from the stem cell graft donor, obtained from the stem cell graft. All receptors derive from a human donor who donated a stem cell graft to a child with acute myeloid leukemia.

The chain is built from TRBV12-3 or TRBV12-4 and TRBJ2-5; TRBD2 matches 7 bases. The CDR3 length is 13 residues. V was pared by 5 bases and J by 5 bases, with 5 bases of the junction left unmatched. The CDR3 region has the DNA TGTGCCAGCAGTGCGGGAGCATGGGAGACCCAGTACTTC. Translation gives CASSAGAWETQYF.

This clonotype came up a few times. The genes are TRBV20-1 and TRBJ2-2, with 9 bases matching TRBD1. Germline values: CDR1 DFQATT, CDR2 SNEGSKA (reference sequence). The ends lost 1 base at V and 6 bases at J; junction bases unmatched: 6. This CDR3 is built from 15 residues. CDR3 sequence: CSARAGDRVPGELFF. CDR3 nucleotides: TGCAGTGCTAGAGCAGGGGACAGGGTACCCGGGGAGCTGTTTTTT.

The chain employs TRBV20-1 and TRBJ2-1; D is possibly TRBD1 (6 bases). In germline, CDR1 is DFQATT, CDR2 SNEGSKA (reference sequence). The CDR3 contains 16 residues. Deletions cut 0 bases from V and 0 bases from J, with 12 bases between. CDR3 residues: CSARDDRRSSYNEQFF. As DNA, the CDR3 is TGCAGTGCTAGAGATGACAGGAGAAGCTCCTACAATGAGCAGTTCTTC.

V and J are TRBV7-3 and TRBJ2-2; 10 bases align to TRBD2. Germline V gives CDR1 SGHTA, CDR2 FQGTGA. This CDR3 has 16 residues. V was pared by 2 bases and J by 6 bases, with 6 bases of the junction left unmatched. In DNA form, the CDR3 reads TGTGCCAGCAGCTTAGATCTAGCGGGAGCCGCCGGGGAGCTGTTTTTT. As protein: CASSLDLAGAAGELFF.

V gene TRBV5-5 combines with J gene TRBJ1-1, with D perhaps matching TRBD1 (6 bases). The CDR3 runs to 13 residues. CDR1 is SGHKS and CDR2 is YYEKEE in the germline V gene (reference sequence). Trimming left V 5 bases short and J 8 bases short, with 16 bases between. DNA for the CDR3: TGTGCCAGCAGTCAGATACAGGGCTCGGAAGCTTTCTTT. Encoded protein: CASSQIQGSEAFF.

J is TRBJ2-3 and V is TRBV29-1; TRBD2 matches 7 bases. V was clipped by 7 bases and J by 5 bases; unmatched bases: 6. This CDR3 is built from 12 residues. Germline values: CDR1 SQVTM, CDR2 ANQGSEA. CDR3 nucleotides: TGCAGCGGCAGGGAGGGGCTAGATACGCAGTATTTT. As protein: CSGREGLDTQYF.

This clonotype was seen a few times. At one end the junction does not follow the germline gene, possibly because of a read error. CDR3 protein: CAIGPLAARANTGELFF. The CDR3 DNA reads as TGCGCCATCGGACCACTAGCGGCCCGCGCGAACACCGGGGAGCTGTTTTTT. This rearrangement joins TRBV3-1 to TRBJ2-2; TRBD2 matches at 8 bases. The V gene's germline CDR1 is LGHDT and CDR2 YNNKEL (reference sequence). The CDR3 length is 17 residues.

The chain joins TRBV14 to TRBJ2-1; perhaps TRBD2 as D (5 bases). The CDR3 is 13 residues long. V was pared by 0 bases and J by 8 bases, with 8 bases between. Per the germline V gene, CDR1 is SGHDN and CDR2 is FVKESK. The CDR3 sequence is CASSQDLRDEQFF. For the CDR3, the DNA is TGTGCCAGCAGCCAAGATTTGAGGGATGAGCAGTTCTTC.

This clonotype was seen only a few times. The gene calls are TRBV5-6 and TRBJ2-7; 7 bases are a match to TRBD1. The J segment lost 6 bases and the V segment lost 4 bases, leaving 4 bases of the junction unmatched. The CDR3 sequence is 12 residues long. Germline CDR1 and CDR2: SGHDT and YYEEEE. As DNA, the CDR3 is TGTGCCAGCAGCAAAACAGGGGCCGAGCAGTACTTC. Translating it yields CASSKTGAEQYF.

The sample holds many counts of this clonotype. The chain joins TRBV29-1 to TRBJ2-7, with TRBD2 identical over 9 bases. The CDR3 contains 14 residues. The germline gives CDR1 SQVTM, CDR2 ANQGSEA. With 6 bases clipped from V and 4 bases from J, the junction kept 10 bases outside the gene matches. CDR3 sequence reads: CSVKSSGISYEQYF. DNA for the CDR3: TGCAGCGTCAAGTCTAGCGGGATTTCATACGAGCAGTACTTC.

V is TRBV29-1 and J is TRBJ2-2; D uncertain. The CDR3 consists of 14 residues. V dropped 7 bases and J dropped 1 base, with 13 bases sitting between them. From germline, CDR1 is SQVTM and CDR2 ANQGSEA. The chain's CDR3 is CSGGKPVNTGELFF. The DNA for the CDR3 is TGCAGCGGAGGAAAGCCTGTGAACACCGGGGAGCTGTTTTTT.

The sample holds a few counts of this clonotype. This chain joins TRBV29-1 and TRBJ1-2, with TRBD1 as a possible D gene (5 bases). Germline assignment: CDR1 SQVTM and CDR2 ANQGSEA. Trimming took 0 bases from V and 8 from J, leaving 13 bases between them. The CDR3 loop spans 13 amino acids. The CDR3 spells CSVEDPGKGGYTF. The CDR3 DNA sequence: TGCAGCGTTGAAGATCCAGGAAAGGGGGGCTACACCTTC.

This clonotype has only a few counts. The genes are TRBV10-3 and TRBJ2-5; TRBD2 agrees at 13 bases. Trimming cost V 2 bases and J 4 bases; bases outside gene matches: 7. Germline CDR1 is ENHRY and CDR2 is SYGVKD. The CDR3 is 17 amino acids. Here the CDR3 reads CAISEELAGGSGETQYF. In nucleotides, the CDR3 is TGTGCCATCAGTGAGGAACTAGCGGGAGGGTCGGGAGAGACCCAGTACTTC.

This clonotype was observed a few times. The CDR3 DNA sequence: TGTGCCAGCAGCTTATCTAGCGGGAGACCCAATGAGCAGTTCTTC. It yields the protein CASSLSSGRPNEQFF. The chain has TRBV7-2 and TRBJ2-1; 10 nucleotides line up with TRBD2. This CDR3 has 15 residues. J gave up 6 bases and V 2 bases, and 4 bases lay outside the gene matches. The germline V gene has CDR1 SGHTA and CDR2 FQGNSA.

This clonotype occurred many times. V gene TRBV4-3 combines with J gene TRBJ1-2, with D possibly TRBD1 on 5 matching bases. With 4 bases removed from V and 5 bases from J, the gap between germline ends came to 14 bases. The CDR3 totals 14 residues. In germline, CDR1 is LGHNA, CDR2 YSLEER. DNA of the CDR3: TGCGCCAGCAGCCCCGAGGAAGGGGCTTATGGCTACACCTTC. Protein product: CASSPEEGAYGYTF.